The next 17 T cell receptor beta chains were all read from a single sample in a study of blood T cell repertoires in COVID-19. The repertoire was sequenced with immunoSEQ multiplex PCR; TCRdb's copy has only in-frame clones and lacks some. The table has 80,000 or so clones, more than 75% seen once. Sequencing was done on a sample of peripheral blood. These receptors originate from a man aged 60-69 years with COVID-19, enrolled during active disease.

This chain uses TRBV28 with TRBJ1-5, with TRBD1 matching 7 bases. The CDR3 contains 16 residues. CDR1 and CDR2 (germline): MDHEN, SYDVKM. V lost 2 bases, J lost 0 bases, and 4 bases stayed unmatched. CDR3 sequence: CASSLEQGLSNQPQHF. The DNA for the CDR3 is TGTGCCAGCAGTTTAGAACAGGGGCTTAGCAATCAGCCCCAGCATTTT. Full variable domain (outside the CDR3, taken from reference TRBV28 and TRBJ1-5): DVKVTQSSRYLVKRTGEKVFLECVQDMDHENMFWYRQDPGLGLRLIYFSYDVKMKEKGDIPEGYSVSREKKERFSLILESASTNQTSMYLCASSLEQGLSNQPQHFGDGTRLSIL.

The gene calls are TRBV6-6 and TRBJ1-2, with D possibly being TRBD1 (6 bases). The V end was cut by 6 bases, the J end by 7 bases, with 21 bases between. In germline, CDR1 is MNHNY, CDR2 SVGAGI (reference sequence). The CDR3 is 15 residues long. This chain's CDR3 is CASREDRGGARGYTF. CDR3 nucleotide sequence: TGTGCCAGCAGAGAAGATAGGGGGGGGGCGCGTGGCTACACCTTC.

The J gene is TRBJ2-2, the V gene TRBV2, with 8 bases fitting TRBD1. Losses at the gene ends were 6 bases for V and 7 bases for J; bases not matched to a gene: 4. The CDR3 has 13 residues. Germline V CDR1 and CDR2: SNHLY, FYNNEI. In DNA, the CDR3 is TGTGCCAGCAGAGGACAGGGAAGCGGGGAGCTGTTTTTT. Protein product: CASRGQGSGELFF.

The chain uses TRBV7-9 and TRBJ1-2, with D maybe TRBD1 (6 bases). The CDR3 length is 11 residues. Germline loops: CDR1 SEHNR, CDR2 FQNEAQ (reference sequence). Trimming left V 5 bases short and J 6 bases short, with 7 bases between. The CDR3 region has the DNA TGTGCCAGCAGCGCAGGGGATGGCTACACCTTC. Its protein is CASSAGDGYTF.

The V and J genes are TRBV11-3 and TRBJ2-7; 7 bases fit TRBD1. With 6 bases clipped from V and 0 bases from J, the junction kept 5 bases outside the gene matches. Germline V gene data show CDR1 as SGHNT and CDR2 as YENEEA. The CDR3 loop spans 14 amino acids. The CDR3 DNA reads TGTGCCAGCAGTAGAGGGGGCAGCTCCTACGAGCAGTACTTC. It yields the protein CASSRGGSSYEQYF.

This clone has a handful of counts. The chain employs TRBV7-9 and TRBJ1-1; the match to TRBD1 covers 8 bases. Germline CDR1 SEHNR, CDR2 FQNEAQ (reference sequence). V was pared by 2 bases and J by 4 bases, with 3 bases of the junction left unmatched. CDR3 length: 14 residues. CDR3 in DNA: TGTGCCAGCAGCTTACAAGGGACAGGCACTGAAGCTTTCTTT. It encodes CASSLQGTGTEAFF. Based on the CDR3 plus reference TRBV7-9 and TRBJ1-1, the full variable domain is DTGVSQNPRHKITKRGQNVTFRCDPISEHNRLYWYRQTLGQGPEFLTYFQNEAQLEKSRLLSDRFSAERPKGSFSTLEIQRTEQGDSAMYLCASSLQGTGTEAFFGQGTRLTVV.

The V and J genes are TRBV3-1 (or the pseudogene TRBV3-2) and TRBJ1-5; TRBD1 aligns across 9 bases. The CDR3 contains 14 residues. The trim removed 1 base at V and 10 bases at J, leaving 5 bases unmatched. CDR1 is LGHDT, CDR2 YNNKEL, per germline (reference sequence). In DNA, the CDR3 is TGTGCCAGCAGCCAAGGGACAGGGGTTGGACCCCAGCATTTT. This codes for CASSQGTGVGPQHF.

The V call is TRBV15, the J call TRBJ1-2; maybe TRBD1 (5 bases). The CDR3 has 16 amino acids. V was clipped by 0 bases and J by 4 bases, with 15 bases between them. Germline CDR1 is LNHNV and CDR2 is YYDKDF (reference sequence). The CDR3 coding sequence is TGTGCCACCAGCAGAGATAGGAAAGCCGGGGGCTATGGCTACACCTTC. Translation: CATSRDRKAGGYGYTF. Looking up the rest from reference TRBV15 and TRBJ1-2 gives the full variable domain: DAMVIQNPRYQVTQFGKPVTLSCSQTLNHNVMYWYQQKSSQAPKLLFHYYDKDFNNEADTPDNFQSRRPNTSFCFLDIRSPGLGDTAMYLCATSRDRKAGGYGYTFGSGTRLTVV.

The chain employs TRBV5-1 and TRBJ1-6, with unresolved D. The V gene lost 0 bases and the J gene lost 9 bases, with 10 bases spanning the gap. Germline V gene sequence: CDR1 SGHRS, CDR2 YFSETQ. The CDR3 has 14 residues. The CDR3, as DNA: TGCGCCAGCAGCTTGGGCCTTGAGGGTTCACCCCTCCACTTT. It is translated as CASSLGLEGSPLHF.

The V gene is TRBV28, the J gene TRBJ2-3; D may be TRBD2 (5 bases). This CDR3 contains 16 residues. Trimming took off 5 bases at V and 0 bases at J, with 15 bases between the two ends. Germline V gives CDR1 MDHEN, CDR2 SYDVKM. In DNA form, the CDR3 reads TGTGCCAGCAGTGCCCCCATAGCGACTAGCACAGATACGCAGTATTTT. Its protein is CASSAPIATSTDTQYF.

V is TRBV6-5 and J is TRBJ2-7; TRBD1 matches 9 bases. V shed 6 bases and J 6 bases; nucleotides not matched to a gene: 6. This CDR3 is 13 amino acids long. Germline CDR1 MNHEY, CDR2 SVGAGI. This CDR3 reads CASSRGTGFEQYF. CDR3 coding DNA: TGTGCCAGCAGCCGAGGGACAGGGTTCGAGCAGTACTTC.

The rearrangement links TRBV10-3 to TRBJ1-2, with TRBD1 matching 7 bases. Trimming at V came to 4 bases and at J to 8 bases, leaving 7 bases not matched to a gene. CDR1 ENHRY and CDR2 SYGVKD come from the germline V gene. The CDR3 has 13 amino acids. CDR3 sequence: CAISVDRVAGYTF. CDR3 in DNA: TGTGCCATCAGTGTAGACAGGGTTGCCGGCTACACCTTC.

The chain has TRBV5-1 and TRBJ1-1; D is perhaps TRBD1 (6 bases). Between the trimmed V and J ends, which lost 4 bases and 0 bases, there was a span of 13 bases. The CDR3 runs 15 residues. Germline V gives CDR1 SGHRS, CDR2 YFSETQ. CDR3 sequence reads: CASSPVDSVNTEAFF. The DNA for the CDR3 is TGCGCCAGCAGCCCGGTGGACAGTGTGAACACTGAAGCTTTCTTT.

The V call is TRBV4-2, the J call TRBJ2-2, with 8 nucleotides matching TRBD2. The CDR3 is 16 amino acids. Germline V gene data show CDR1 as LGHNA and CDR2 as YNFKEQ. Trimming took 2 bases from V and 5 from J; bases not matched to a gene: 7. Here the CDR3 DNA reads TGTGCCAGCAGCCAACCGACGGGGGGGGATACCGGGGAGCTGTTTTTT. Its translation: CASSQPTGGDTGELFF.

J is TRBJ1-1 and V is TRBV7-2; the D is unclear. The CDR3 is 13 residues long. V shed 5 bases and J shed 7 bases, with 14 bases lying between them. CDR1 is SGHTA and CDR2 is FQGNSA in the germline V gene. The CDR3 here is CASSARVTSEAFF. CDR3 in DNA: TGTGCCAGCAGCGCACGGGTCACCAGTGAAGCTTTCTTT.

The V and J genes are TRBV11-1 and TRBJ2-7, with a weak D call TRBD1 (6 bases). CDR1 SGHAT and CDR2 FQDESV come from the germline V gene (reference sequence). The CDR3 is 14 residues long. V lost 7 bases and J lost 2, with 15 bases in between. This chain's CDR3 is CASTPRDKTYEQYF. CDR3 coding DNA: TGTGCCAGCACCCCTCGGGACAAGACCTACGAGCAGTACTTC.

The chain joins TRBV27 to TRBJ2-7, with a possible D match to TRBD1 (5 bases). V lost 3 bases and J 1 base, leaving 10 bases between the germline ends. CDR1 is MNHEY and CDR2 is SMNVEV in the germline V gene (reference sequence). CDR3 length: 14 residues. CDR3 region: CASSLNRRSYEQYF. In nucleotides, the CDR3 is TGTGCCAGCAGTTTGAACAGGCGGTCCTACGAGCAGTACTTC.